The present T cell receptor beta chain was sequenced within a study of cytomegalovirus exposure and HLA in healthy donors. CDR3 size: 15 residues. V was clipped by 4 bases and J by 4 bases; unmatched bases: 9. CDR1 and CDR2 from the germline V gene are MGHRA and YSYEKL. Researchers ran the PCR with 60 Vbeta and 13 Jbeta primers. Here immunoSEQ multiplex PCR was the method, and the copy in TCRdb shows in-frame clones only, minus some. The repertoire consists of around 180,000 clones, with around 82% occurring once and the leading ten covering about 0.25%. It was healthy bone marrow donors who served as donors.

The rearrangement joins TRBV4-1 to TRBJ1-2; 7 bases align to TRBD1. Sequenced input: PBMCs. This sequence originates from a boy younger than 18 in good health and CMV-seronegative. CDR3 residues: CASSPTQGVVYGYTF. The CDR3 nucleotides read TGCGCCAGCAGCCCGACCCAGGGGGTGGTCTATGGCTACACCTTC.